The 19 T cell receptor beta chains reported below all come from one sample, sequenced in a study of CD8 T cells in ankylosing spondylitis. General observations from the study: A TCR beta motif made of eight highly homologous variants seemed typical of ankylosing spondylitis blood.

TCRdb redid the calling of the 5' RACE reads with MiXCR, one entry per CDR3 protein. The table lists fewer than 550,000 distinct CDR3 sequences, about 5% of them singletons. The antigens of these receptors remain unknown. The sequenced material came from blood, either unsorted or a sorted T cell fraction (not recorded which). These receptors came from a male donor with ankylosing spondylitis.

This clonotype was seen many times. This chain joins TRBV3-1 and TRBJ1-1; 7 positions match TRBD1. Germline V CDR1 and CDR2: LGHDT, YNNKEL (reference sequence). The CDR3 is 16 residues long. Losses at the gene ends were 3 bases for V and 1 base for J; bases not matched to a gene: 8. The CDR3 spells CASSHIWTGPNTEAFF. The CDR3 DNA is TGTGCCAGCAGCCACATCTGGACAGGCCCGAACACTGAAGCTTTCTTT.

This clonotype was counted many times. V gene TRBV24-1 combines with J gene TRBJ2-5; D ambiguous. Germline loops: CDR1 KGHDR, CDR2 SFDVKD. This CDR3 is built from 12 residues. V lost 0 bases and J lost 2, with 0 bases in between. The CDR3 nucleotides are TGTGCCACCAGTGATTTGCAAGAGACCCAGTACTTC. Residues: CATSDLQETQYF.

Many counts were recorded for this clonotype. The rearrangement joins TRBV5-1 to TRBJ1-1; D possibly corresponds to TRBD1 (5 bases). The ends were cut back, 4 bases at V and 1 base at J, with 11 bases in the middle. The CDR3 totals 14 residues. CDR1 is SGHRS, CDR2 YFSETQ, per germline. CDR3 sequence: CASSQNTGNTEAFF. CDR3 DNA sequence: TGCGCCAGCAGCCAAAATACAGGGAACACTGAAGCTTTCTTT.

This clonotype was detected many times. V is TRBV28 and J is TRBJ1-4, with TRBD1 as a possible D gene (5 bases). The CDR3 extends over 16 amino acids. Deletions cut 4 bases from V and 3 bases from J, with 15 bases between. Germline values: CDR1 MDHEN, CDR2 SYDVKM. CDR3 nucleotide sequence: TGTGCCAGCAGTTCCCGGGACGTCCATCCTAATGAAAAACTGTTTTTT. This gives the protein CASSSRDVHPNEKLFF. The variable domain in full, completed from reference TRBV28 and TRBJ1-4, reads DVKVTQSSRYLVKRTGEKVFLECVQDMDHENMFWYRQDPGLGLRLIYFSYDVKMKEKGDIPEGYSVSREKKERFSLILESASTNQTSMYLCASSSRDVHPNEKLFFGSGTQLSVL.

This clonotype appeared many times. The rearrangement uses TRBV3-1 and TRBJ2-7; 9 bases align to TRBD1. This CDR3 spans 16 amino acids. In germline, CDR1 is LGHDT, CDR2 YNNKEL (reference sequence). V was pared by 4 bases and J by 4 bases, with 11 bases of the junction left unmatched. This chain's CDR3 is CASSPQSGTGNYEQYF. For the CDR3, the DNA is TGTGCCAGCAGCCCCCAAAGCGGGACAGGGAATTACGAGCAGTACTTC.

This clonotype was recorded at least ten times. The J gene is TRBJ2-1, the V gene TRBV10-3, with 7 nucleotides matching TRBD1. CDR3 length: 15 amino acids. V shed 3 bases, J shed 3 bases, and the junction held 5 bases outside the gene matches. CDR1 is ENHRY, CDR2 SYGVKD, per germline. CDR3 amino acids: CAISEEGADYNEQFF. The CDR3 nucleotides read TGTGCCATCAGTGAAGAGGGGGCGGACTACAATGAGCAGTTCTTC.

This clonotype was observed at least ten times. CDR3 in DNA: TGCGCCAGCAGCTTGGAGGCACAGCTCACTGAAGCTTTCTTT. It yields the protein CASSLEAQLTEAFF. The rearrangement links TRBV5-1 to TRBJ1-1; D is ambiguous. Germline-derived CDR1 and CDR2 are SGHRS and YFSETQ. V lost 0 bases and J lost 4, with 10 bases in between. The CDR3 extends over 14 amino acids.

This clonotype was detected many times. The chain combines TRBV7-2 with TRBJ2-7; 10 bases match TRBD1. V was pared by 2 bases and J by 7 bases, with 5 bases of the junction left unmatched. The germline CDR1 and CDR2 sequences are SGHTA and FQGNSA. The CDR3 runs to 14 residues. CDR3 amino acids: CASSLRQGAREQYF. The CDR3 DNA reads TGTGCCAGCAGCTTAAGACAGGGGGCTCGAGAGCAGTACTTC.

The chain combines TRBV5-1 with TRBJ1-6, with 7 bases lining up with TRBD1. The CDR3 runs 17 residues. V lost 2 bases, J lost 10 bases, and 15 bases stayed unmatched. The germline V gene has CDR1 SGHRS and CDR2 YFSETQ. The CDR3 nucleotides read TGCGCCAGCAGCTTTGTATCGGGACAGTCTCGTTTCTCACCCCTCCACTTT. This sequence encodes CASSFVSGQSRFSPLHF.

Many counts were recorded for this clonotype. This sequence joins TRBV7-2 and TRBJ2-3, with 12 bases that match TRBD2. Per germline, CDR1 SGHTA and CDR2 FQGNSA. The CDR3 consists of 18 residues. V lost 5 bases to trimming and J lost 4 bases; unmatched junction nucleotides: 13. This CDR3 reads CASSGRLAGEEEADTQYF. The CDR3 DNA reads TGTGCCAGCAGCGGTCGACTAGCGGGAGAAGAGGAAGCAGATACGCAGTATTTT.

This clonotype showed up just a few times. The chain couples TRBV6-5 to TRBJ2-1; 11 bases line up with TRBD2. Germline loops: CDR1 MNHEY, CDR2 SVGAGI. This CDR3 comprises 17 residues. V shed 0 bases, J shed 8 bases, and the junction held 9 bases outside the gene matches. CDR3 amino acids: CASSYSMVSGRADEQFF. The CDR3 region has the DNA TGTGCCAGCAGTTACTCGATGGTTAGCGGGAGGGCCGATGAGCAGTTCTTC.

This clonotype has ten or more counts. The chain links TRBV4-3 to TRBJ1-1; no firm D call. Germline V gives CDR1 LGHNA, CDR2 YSLEER. Trimming left V 1 base short and J 2 bases short, with 8 bases between. CDR3 size: 14 residues. CDR3 residues: CASSQGLYNTEAFF. The DNA for the CDR3 is TGCGCCAGCAGCCAAGGGTTGTACAACACTGAAGCTTTCTTT.

This clonotype was seen at least ten times. The V call is TRBV5-1, the J call TRBJ1-5; weak D call: TRBD1 (6 bases). This CDR3 is 16 amino acids long. V lost 4 bases and J 6 bases, leaving 20 bases between the germline ends. CDR1 and CDR2 from the germline V gene are SGHRS and YFSETQ. The CDR3 reads CASSLGATGSGQPQHF. The CDR3 DNA is TGCGCCAGCAGCCTGGGGGCGACAGGTTCAGGTCAGCCCCAGCATTTT.

The rearrangement uses TRBV6-1 and TRBJ2-5, with 7 nucleotides matching TRBD2. Germline CDR1 and CDR2: MNHNS and SASEGT. This CDR3 contains 14 residues. V shed 8 bases, J shed 0 bases, and the junction held 6 bases outside the gene matches. This CDR3 is CASLAERYQETQYF. The CDR3 coding sequence is TGTGCCAGCCTAGCGGAAAGGTACCAAGAGACCCAGTACTTC.

In this sample, this clonotype turned up a few times. The chain combines TRBV5-1 with TRBJ2-5, with D possibly matching TRBD1 (5 bases). The CDR3 loop spans 16 amino acids. The V gene's germline CDR1 is SGHRS and CDR2 YFSETQ. Trimming left V 0 bases short and J 9 bases short, with 21 bases between. In nucleotides, the CDR3 is TGCGCCAGCAGCTTGGCCCGGTTTCCAGGGCGTGGGTCCCAGTACTTC. Translation gives CASSLARFPGRGSQYF.

This clonotype was observed many times. The CDR3 region is CASSWDRSTETQYF. CDR3 sequence (DNA): TGTGCCAGCAGTTGGGACAGGTCTACGGAGACCCAGTACTTC. The J gene is TRBJ2-5, the V gene TRBV12-3 or TRBV12-4; 8 bases agree with TRBD1. Trimming at V came to 4 bases and at J to 5 bases, leaving 6 bases not matched to a gene. This CDR3 contains 14 residues.

This clonotype was recorded at least ten times. The rearrangement uses TRBV6-4 and TRBJ2-1, with 11 bases matching TRBD2. The CDR3 length is 16 residues. V dropped 0 bases and J dropped 4; count of bases not matched to a gene: 2. CDR1 is MRHNA, CDR2 SNTAGT, per germline. The CDR3 DNA follows: TGTGCCAGCAGTGACTCAACTAGCGGGGGTTACAATGAGCAGTTCTTC. This encodes CASSDSTSGGYNEQFF.

This clonotype was seen ten or more times. The CDR3 sequence is CATSREITGYGYTF. Here the CDR3 DNA reads TGTGCCACCAGCAGAGAAATTACAGGATATGGCTACACCTTC. The rearrangement uses TRBV15 and TRBJ1-2, with D tentatively TRBD1 (5 bases). Germline V lookup: CDR1 LNHNV, CDR2 YYDKDF (reference sequence). This CDR3 is 14 amino acids long. V was shortened by 0 bases and J by 5 bases, with 10 bases between the two germline ends.

This clonotype was recorded many times. This is likely a read error, given that the CDR3 carries no conserved phenylalanine or tryptophan at its end. The DNA is left out, because the CDR3 cannot be placed on it with certainty; the CDR3 is given as TCRdb lists it. The V call is TRBV21-1, the J call TRBJ2-7. TRBV21-1 is marked as a pseudogene. The CDR3 spans 13 residues, counting both ends. CDR3 sequence: CASIPREAYEQYS.